The 8 T cell receptor beta chains given below trace back to one sample, sequenced in a study of human T cells and chemical hapten exposure. MiXCR, run by TCRdb on the RACE reads, gives a single entry per CDR3 protein. The sample records about 68,000 distinct CDR3 sequences, approximately 11% being singletons. The time point: pre-sensitization, week 0. The treatment: therapeutic diphenylcyclopropenone sensitization with weekly scalp DPC. The source material was whole blood, sampled in connection with sensitization to the hapten diphenylcyclopropenone (DPC). These receptor sequences come from a woman aged 50 to 60 with alopecia areata. Some clones in this sample may be carry-over from other donors' samples.

This clonotype appeared many times. This chain joins TRBV18 and TRBJ2-7; 7 bases map to TRBD2. The V segment lost 4 bases and the J segment 4 bases; nucleotides outside the gene matches: 7. CDR3 length equals 14 residues. Germline CDR1 reads KGHSH; CDR2 reads LQKENI. The CDR3 sequence: CASSLGRDGYEQYF. In nucleotides, the CDR3 is TGTGCCAGCTCACTGGGGAGGGACGGATACGAGCAGTACTTC.

This clonotype turned up a few times. The V gene is TRBV6-5, the J gene TRBJ2-3; 10 bases map to TRBD1. The CDR3 totals 16 residues. The junction had 11 bases not matched to a gene; V was cut back by 6 bases and J by 5 bases. CDR1 is MNHEY, CDR2 SVGAGI, per germline. The CDR3 nucleotides read TGTGCCAGCAGCTCGGGCGGGACAGGGGTCGGAGATACGCAGTATTTT. Its translation: CASSSGGTGVGDTQYF.

V gene TRBV4-3 combines with J gene TRBJ1-2; no definite D call. V was trimmed by 0 bases and J by 4 bases, leaving 9 bases between them. CDR3 length: 14 amino acids. The germline V gene has CDR1 LGHNA and CDR2 YSLEER. The CDR3 sequence: CASSQDPRAYGYTF. The CDR3 DNA reads as TGCGCCAGCAGCCAAGATCCTAGAGCCTATGGCTACACCTTC.

This clonotype was seen only a few times. V gene TRBV2 combines with J gene TRBJ2-3, with unresolved D. CDR3 length: 13 amino acids. Germline CDR1 and CDR2: SNHLY and FYNNEI. V gave up 0 bases and J gave up 4 bases, with 5 bases separating them. CDR3 nucleotides: TGTGCCAGCAGTGAAGCGCTTCCAGATACGCAGTATTTT. Translated: CASSEALPDTQYF.

Only a few counts were recorded for this clonotype. The V call is TRBV20-1, the J call TRBJ1-1; 7 bases match TRBD1. There are 17 residues in the CDR3. The germline V gene has CDR1 DFQATT and CDR2 SNEGSKA (reference sequence). V dropped 3 bases and J dropped 1; count of bases not matched to a gene: 14. The CDR3 protein is CSARWGQTTGPNTEAFF. The CDR3 coding sequence is TGCAGTGCTAGGTGGGGACAGACAACCGGTCCGAACACTGAAGCTTTCTTT.

The V call is TRBV14, the J call TRBJ2-2; D call uncertain. The CDR3 runs 16 residues. Between the trimmed V and J ends, which lost 4 bases and 4 bases, there was a span of 16 bases. Germline-derived CDR1 and CDR2 are SGHDN and FVKESK. CDR3 region: CASSPHLGLVTGELFF. The CDR3 coding sequence is TGTGCCAGCAGCCCCCACCTCGGCTTAGTCACCGGGGAGCTGTTTTTT.

This clonotype occurred many times. This sequence joins TRBV20-1 and TRBJ2-7; D might be TRBD2 (5 bases). This CDR3 comprises 12 residues. Trimming shortened V by 5 bases and J by 3 bases, and 11 bases separated the two germline ends. Germline assignment: CDR1 DFQATT and CDR2 SNEGSKA (reference sequence). Here the CDR3 reads CSAETDYYEQYF. The DNA of the CDR3 is TGCAGTGCTGAGACCGACTACTACGAGCAGTACTTC.

In this sample, this clonotype turned up many times. V usage is TRBV7-9 and J usage is TRBJ2-7; D is tentatively TRBD1 or TRBD2 (5 bases each). The germline V gene has CDR1 SEHNR and CDR2 FQNEAQ (reference sequence). V gave up 5 bases and J gave up 1 base, with 18 bases separating them. The CDR3 length is 16 residues. CDR3 residues: CASSGVVRDLSYEQYF. The DNA for the CDR3 is TGTGCCAGCAGCGGGGTGGTCCGGGACCTTTCCTACGAGCAGTACTTC. The full variable domain, in which reference TRBV7-9 and TRBJ2-7 provide the parts outside the CDR3, is DTGVSQNPRHKITKRGQNVTFRCDPISEHNRLYWYRQTLGQGPEFLTYFQNEAQLEKSRLLSDRFSAERPKGSFSTLEIQRTEQGDSAMYLCASSGVVRDLSYEQYFGPGTRLTVT.